This T cell receptor beta chain was sequenced during a study of T cell changes during pregnancy in multiple sclerosis. The CDR3 runs 12 residues. Germline V CDR1 and CDR2: SGHAT, FQNNGV. Trimming removed 3 bases at V and 9 bases at J, with 9 bases between. Generated by immunoSEQ multiplex PCR, the TCRdb table keeps only in-frame clones and is missing some. The sample records tens of thousands of clones, 85% to 95% being singletons. The chain couples TRBV11-2 to TRBJ2-1; no clear D. This receptor was taken from a female donor in good health, enrolled as a control in a pregnancy study. Sequencing was performed on peripheral blood, taken in the third trimester of pregnancy. The CDR3 DNA sequence: TGTGCCAGCAGCTTGGGTCCGGGTGAGCAGTTCTTC. Amino acid sequence: CASSLGPGEQFF.